This T cell receptor beta chain was sequenced during a study of CD8+ T cells in alopecia areata. Notes on the study in general: Significant decreases in scalp clonality and expanded CD8+ clones followed tofacitinib treatment. Many expanded lesional clones persisted during tofacitinib (in both scalp and blood).

Regarding treatment: oral pan-JAK inhibitor, 5-10 mg twice daily. This clone was detected only a few times. Its target is not known. Extraction and reverse transcription of RNA yielded cDNA as the sequencing template. This table comes from immunoSEQ multiplex PCR, and its TCRdb copy is limited to in-frame clones, with some not included. The data contain some 130,000 clones, 45% to 60% of them seen just once; the ten biggest clones take up approximately 15%. The origin of this receptor is a human donor with alopecia areata. The material was CD8+ T cells sorted from blood, obtained at week 4, from a patient treated with tofacitinib.

The CDR3 DNA sequence: TGTGCCAGCAGCTTAACAGTCACCAGCTCCTACGAGCAGTACTTC. Translating it yields CASSLTVTSSYEQYF. The V and J genes are TRBV7-3 and TRBJ2-7; D call uncertain. The CDR3 has 15 residues. Trimming took off 0 bases at V and 0 bases at J, with 9 bases between the two ends. Germline lookup yields CDR1 SGHTA and CDR2 FQGTGA.